This TCR beta chain derives from a study of shared clonotypes between healthy human individuals. Naive CD8 cells lacked CD45RO, underwent positive selection for CCR7 and left out terminally differentiated effector memory CD45RA+ cells. Study donors comprised healthy, HIV-negative adults devoid of recent acute infection or vaccination. The germline V and J ends were trimmed by 2 bases and 2 bases, with 10 bases remaining between them. The CDR3 has 14 amino acids. The V gene's germline CDR1 is PRHDT and CDR2 FYEKMQ (reference sequence). In regard to this clone: Its antigen is unidentified.

Study-level results: The small donor group covered limited genetic and exposure diversity. Sharing of clonotypes among donors was expected to vary with sequencing depth.

It was about 180 ng DNA, 25,000 to 35,000 T cell genomes, that sorted-subset replicate PCRs used. Produced via immunoSEQ multiplex PCR; TCRdb's table is partial and in-frame only. The table lists 660,000 or so clones, around 96% of them singletons. The rearrangement joins TRBV13 to TRBJ2-7; D may be TRBD1 (5 bases). Specimen: naive CD8+ T cells sorted from blood. This receptor was identified in a woman aged 30 to 39 in good health. CDR3 sequence reads: CASSLQGFPYEQYF. CDR3 DNA sequence: TGTGCCAGCAGCTTACAGGGCTTCCCCTACGAGCAGTACTTC.